Shown below are 20 T cell receptor beta chains from a single sample sequenced in a study of shared clonotypes between healthy human individuals. Method: immunoSEQ multiplex PCR; TCRdb's copy keeps in-frame clones and lacks some. The sample yields about 1.5 million clones, approximately 97% seen once. Sequencing was done on a sample of naive CD4+ T cells sorted from blood. Described subset: CD45RA+ positively selected. The receptors derive from a young man in good health.

This clone was detected only once. This rearrangement joins TRBV20-1 to TRBJ1-2, with unresolved D. V gave up 4 bases and J gave up 6 bases, with 9 bases separating them. This CDR3 region has 11 residues. Germline V lookup: CDR1 DFQATT, CDR2 SNEGSKA (reference sequence). Here the CDR3 reads CSAKNYDGYTF. CDR3 sequence (DNA): TGCAGTGCTAAAAATTATGATGGCTACACCTTC.

J is TRBJ1-1 and V is TRBV27; D uncertain. Germline assignment: CDR1 MNHEY and CDR2 SMNVEV (reference sequence). Between the trimmed V and J ends, which lost 3 bases and 6 bases, there was a span of 11 bases. CDR3 size: 13 residues. CDR3 amino acids: CASSFIRGSEAFF. CDR3 bases: TGTGCCAGCAGTTTCATTCGAGGTTCTGAAGCTTTCTTT.

The V call is TRBV7-9, the J call TRBJ1-3; D is unresolved. The V gene's germline CDR1 is SEHNR and CDR2 FQNEAQ (reference sequence). The length of the CDR3 is 15 residues. V shed 5 bases and J shed 0 bases, with 11 bases lying between them. The CDR3 DNA reads TGTGCCAGCAGCCCGGTAAGGATCTCTGGAAACACCATATATTTT. Translated, it gives CASSPVRISGNTIYF.

Turning to this clone: Different DNA sequences within this sample yield the same CDR3. The chain carries TRBV6-5 and TRBJ2-1; D unclear. Trimming took 0 bases from V and 1 from J, leaving 7 bases between them. The CDR3 has 15 residues. Germline loops: CDR1 MNHEY, CDR2 SVGAGI. This CDR3 is CASSYSSISYNEQFF. In DNA, the CDR3 is TGTGCCAGCAGTTACTCTAGCATTTCCTACAATGAGCAGTTCTTC.

The CDR3 here is CASSFWAGISYNEQFF. The CDR3 DNA sequence: TGTGCCAGCAGCTTCTGGGCCGGAATCTCCTACAATGAGCAGTTCTTC. This chain joins TRBV7-2 and TRBJ2-1, with D unresolved. The ends were cut back, 3 bases at V and 0 bases at J, with 12 bases in the middle. Germline V gene data show CDR1 as SGHTA and CDR2 as FQGNSA. CDR3 length equals 16 residues.

The chain is built from TRBV6-6 and TRBJ2-2; unclear D gene. CDR1 and CDR2 from the germline V gene are MNHNY and SVGAGI (reference sequence). Trimming cost V 7 bases and J 2 bases, with 11 bases left between them. This CDR3 comprises 14 residues. In DNA, the CDR3 is TGTGCCAGCAAAAAGCAATTAAACACCGGGGAGCTGTTTTTT. This translates into CASKKQLNTGELFF.

The rearrangement joins TRBV29-1 to TRBJ2-2, with 9 bases lining up with TRBD2. This CDR3 has 16 amino acids. Germline CDR1 SQVTM, CDR2 ANQGSEA. After removal of 7 bases from V and 6 bases from J, the junction contained 15 bases not matched to a gene. The CDR3 loop is CSAQGLAGSHPGELFF. The CDR3 DNA reads TGCAGCGCCCAGGGGCTAGCGGGATCTCACCCCGGGGAGCTGTTTTTT.

The rearrangement uses TRBV5-1 and TRBJ2-5; 9 positions match TRBD1. V was clipped by 4 bases and J by 2 bases; unmatched bases: 9. Germline V CDR1 and CDR2: SGHRS, YFSETQ. The length of the CDR3 is 16 residues. CDR3 residues: CASSEGPGQGQETQYF. CDR3 bases: TGCGCCAGCAGCGAAGGTCCGGGACAGGGTCAAGAGACCCAGTACTTC.

The V call is TRBV5-5, the J call TRBJ2-7; 7 bases match TRBD1. This CDR3 is 14 amino acids long. Unmatched junction bases numbered 9, after V lost 4 bases and J lost 5 bases. Germline V CDR1 and CDR2: SGHKS, YYEKEE (reference sequence). CDR3 sequence (DNA): TGTGCCAGCAGCCCCACGACAGGGATTCACGAGCAGTACTTC. Protein product: CASSPTTGIHEQYF.

V usage is TRBV9 and J usage is TRBJ1-4; the D gene is possibly TRBD1 (5 bases). The CDR3 runs to 19 residues. Germline V CDR1 and CDR2: SGDLS, YYNGEE. Trimming left V 1 base short and J 15 bases short, with 34 bases between. The CDR3, as DNA: TGTGCCAGCAGCGTATCCCCCATGAACGGACCCCGGTCCGGGGGGGAGGTGTTTTTT. This codes for CASSVSPMNGPRSGGEVFF.

This chain connects TRBV6-1 to TRBJ1-3, with D possibly TRBD1 on 5 matching bases. Trimming stripped 1 base from V and 4 bases from J, with 17 bases between. Looked up from germline, CDR1 is MNHNS and CDR2 is SASEGT. This CDR3 contains 17 residues. CDR3 region: CASSEDLAPGLGNTIYF. Written as DNA, the CDR3 is TGTGCCAGCAGTGAAGACCTTGCACCGGGACTAGGAAACACCATATATTTT.

The chain combines TRBV5-4 with TRBJ2-7, with 9 bases aligning to TRBD1. This CDR3 has 14 amino acids. The J segment lost 3 bases and the V segment lost 5 bases, leaving 6 bases of the junction unmatched. The germline gives CDR1 SGHNT, CDR2 YYREEE (reference sequence). CDR3 residues: CASSPGTGRYEQYF. The CDR3 bases are TGTGCCAGCAGTCCCGGGACAGGGCGCTACGAGCAGTACTTC.

This clone was detected once. The chain's CDR3 is CASTIAGFRETQYF. The CDR3, as DNA: TGTGCCAGCACTATTGCGGGATTCAGAGAGACCCAGTACTTC. The V gene is TRBV6-1, the J gene TRBJ2-5, with D maybe TRBD2 (6 bases). The CDR3 is 14 residues long. V was clipped by 7 bases and J by 4 bases, with 16 bases between them. Germline CDR1 reads MNHNS; CDR2 reads SASEGT.

This clone showed up just once. This chain connects TRBV6-1 to TRBJ2-5; D gene ambiguous. The CDR3 totals 16 residues. Germline V gene sequence: CDR1 MNHNS, CDR2 SASEGT. The ends were cut back, 2 bases at V and 1 base at J, with 14 bases in the middle. The DNA of the CDR3 is TGTGCCAGCAGTGAATCTCCCAGGCGGTTCCAAGAGACCCAGTACTTC. Protein product: CASSESPRRFQETQYF.

This chain uses TRBV2 with TRBJ2-7; D ambiguous. Trimming cost V 4 bases and J 2 bases, with 6 bases left between them. The CDR3 consists of 12 residues. Germline V gene sequence: CDR1 SNHLY, CDR2 FYNNEI. The CDR3 protein is CASSVQAYEQYF. CDR3 coding DNA: TGTGCCAGCAGTGTTCAAGCCTACGAGCAGTACTTC.

This chain joins TRBV30 and TRBJ1-1; D gene ambiguous. This CDR3 region has 13 residues. In germline, CDR1 is GTSNPN, CDR2 SVGIG (reference sequence). Deletions cut 2 bases from V and 6 bases from J, with 13 bases between. CDR3 in amino acids: CAWSSLGSAEAFF. The CDR3 DNA is TGTGCCTGGAGTTCTCTGGGATCCGCTGAAGCTTTCTTT. The full variable domain, completed using reference TRBV30 and TRBJ1-1, is SQTIHQWPATLVQPVGSPLSLECTVEGTSNPNLYWYRQAAGRGLQLLFYSVGIGQISSEVPQNLSASRPQDRQFILSSKKLLLSDSGFYLCAWSSLGSAEAFFGQGTRLTVV.

The chain links TRBV5-5 to TRBJ2-1; 11 bases match TRBD2. Looked up from germline, CDR1 is SGHKS and CDR2 is YYEKEE (reference sequence). The J segment lost 0 bases and the V segment lost 4 bases, leaving 9 bases of the junction unmatched. The CDR3 runs 18 residues. Here the CDR3 reads CASSPRTSGSGSYNEQFF. The CDR3 DNA follows: TGTGCCAGCAGCCCTCGGACTAGCGGGTCAGGCTCCTACAATGAGCAGTTCTTC.

The chain recombines TRBV9 with TRBJ2-1; TRBD1 or TRBD2 may be the D gene (7 bases each). The CDR3 contains 15 residues. Trimming shortened V by 7 bases and J by 7 bases, and 21 bases separated the two germline ends. Germline loops: CDR1 SGDLS, CDR2 YYNGEE. CDR3 protein: CASGAAGGDPNEQFF. The CDR3, as DNA: TGTGCCAGCGGAGCGGCAGGGGGGGACCCTAATGAGCAGTTCTTC. Looking up the rest from reference TRBV9 and TRBJ2-1 gives the full variable domain: DSGVTQTPKHLITATGQRVTLRCSPRSGDLSVYWYQQSLDQGLQFLIQYYNGEERAKGNILERFSAQQFPDLHSELNLSSLELGDSALYFCASGAAGGDPNEQFFGPGTRLTVL.

The chain has TRBV27 and TRBJ1-2; D is possibly TRBD1 (5 bases). CDR1 is MNHEY and CDR2 is SMNVEV in the germline V gene (reference sequence). V dropped 5 bases and J dropped 2 bases, with 21 bases sitting between them. The CDR3 covers 17 residues. CDR3 nucleotides: TGTGCCAGCAGTCCTCTGGGCAGGGAATACAAGAACTATGGCTACACCTTC. As protein: CASSPLGREYKNYGYTF.

This clone was detected once. This chain connects TRBV25-1 to TRBJ1-3; 8 bases are a match to TRBD1. The trim removed 4 bases at V and 4 bases at J, leaving 6 bases unmatched. Germline V gene sequence: CDR1 MGHDK, CDR2 SYGVNS. CDR3 length: 15 residues. As DNA, the CDR3 is TGTGCCAGCAGTGCGCTCAGGGGGCCCGGAAACACCATATATTTT. It encodes CASSALRGPGNTIYF.